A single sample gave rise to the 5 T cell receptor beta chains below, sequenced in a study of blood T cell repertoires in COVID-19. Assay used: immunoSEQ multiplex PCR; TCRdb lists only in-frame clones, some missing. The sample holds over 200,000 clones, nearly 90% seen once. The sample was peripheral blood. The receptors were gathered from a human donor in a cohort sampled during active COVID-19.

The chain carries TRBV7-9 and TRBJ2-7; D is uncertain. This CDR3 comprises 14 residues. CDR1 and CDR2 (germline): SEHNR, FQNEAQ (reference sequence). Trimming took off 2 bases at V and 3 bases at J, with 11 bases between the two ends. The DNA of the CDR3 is TGTGCCAGCAGCTTACCCACGCGGAGCTACGAGCAGTACTTC. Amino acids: CASSLPTRSYEQYF.

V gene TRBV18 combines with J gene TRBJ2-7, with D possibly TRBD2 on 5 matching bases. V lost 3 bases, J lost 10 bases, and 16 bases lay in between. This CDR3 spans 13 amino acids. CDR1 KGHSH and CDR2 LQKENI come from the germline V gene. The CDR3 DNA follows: TGTGCCAGCTCACCCCCCGGGAATACCGGCCAGTACTTC. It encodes CASSPPGNTGQYF.

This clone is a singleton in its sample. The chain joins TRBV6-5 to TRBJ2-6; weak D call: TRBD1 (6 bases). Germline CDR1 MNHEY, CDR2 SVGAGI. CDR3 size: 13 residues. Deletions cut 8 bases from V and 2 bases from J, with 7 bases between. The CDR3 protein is CASHRAGANVLTF. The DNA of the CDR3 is TGTGCCAGCCACAGGGCTGGGGCCAACGTCCTGACTTTC.

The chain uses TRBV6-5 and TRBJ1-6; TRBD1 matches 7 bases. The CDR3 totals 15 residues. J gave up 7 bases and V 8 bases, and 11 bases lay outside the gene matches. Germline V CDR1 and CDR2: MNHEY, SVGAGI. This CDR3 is CASDRGGAGNSPLHF. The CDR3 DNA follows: TGTGCCAGCGATAGAGGGGGCGCTGGGAATTCACCCCTCCACTTT.

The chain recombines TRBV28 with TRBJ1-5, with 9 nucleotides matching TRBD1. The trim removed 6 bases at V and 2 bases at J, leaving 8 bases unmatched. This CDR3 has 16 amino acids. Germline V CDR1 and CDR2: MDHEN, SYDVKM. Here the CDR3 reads CASSNLRDRGNQPQHF. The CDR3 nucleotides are TGTGCCAGCAGCAACCTCCGGGACAGGGGCAATCAGCCCCAGCATTTT.